The present T cell receptor (beta chain) was sequenced within a study of human thymus T cells. Study results and limitations: Both thymic and peripheral blood repertoires showed apparently biased V and J usage.

The protocol was immunoSEQ multiplex PCR, while the TCRdb copy is restricted to in-frame clones and leaves out a portion. The top ten hold 0.15% to 0.2% of the sample, which has some 46,000 clones, 95% seen once. Worth noting for this clone: Its cognate antigen is unknown.

The CDR3 loop spans 19 amino acids. A roughly 0.45-1 mL peripheral blood aliquot was taken intraoperatively from four of eight donors. Genomic DNA was extracted from every available blood leukocyte. This receptor was identified in a girl under three years old with a congenital heart defect but otherwise immunologically healthy. Sequenced input: blood. V and J are TRBV12-1 and TRBJ2-2. TRBV12-1 is a listed pseudogene. CDR3: CASSPGAGRVGPNTGELFF. The CDR3 coding sequence is TGTGCCAGCAGCCCCGGGGCCGGGCGGGTTGGACCGAACACCGGGGAGCTGTTTTTT.